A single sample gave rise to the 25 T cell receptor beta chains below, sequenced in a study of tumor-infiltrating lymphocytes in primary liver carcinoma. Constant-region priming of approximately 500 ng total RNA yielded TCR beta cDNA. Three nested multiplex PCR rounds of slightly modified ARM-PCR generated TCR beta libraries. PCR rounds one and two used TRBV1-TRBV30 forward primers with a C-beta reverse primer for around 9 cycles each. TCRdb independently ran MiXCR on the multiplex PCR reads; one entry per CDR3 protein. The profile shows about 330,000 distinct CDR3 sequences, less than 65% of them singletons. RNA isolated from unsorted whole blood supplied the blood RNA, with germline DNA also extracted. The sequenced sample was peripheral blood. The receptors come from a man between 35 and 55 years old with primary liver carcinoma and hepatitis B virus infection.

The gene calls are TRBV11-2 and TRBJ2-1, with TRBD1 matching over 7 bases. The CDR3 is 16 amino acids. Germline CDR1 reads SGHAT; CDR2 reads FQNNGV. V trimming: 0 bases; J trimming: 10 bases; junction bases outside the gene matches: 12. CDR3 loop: CASSLDIAGTEHEQFF. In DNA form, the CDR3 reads TGTGCCAGCAGCTTAGACATCGCAGGGACAGAGCACGAGCAGTTCTTC.

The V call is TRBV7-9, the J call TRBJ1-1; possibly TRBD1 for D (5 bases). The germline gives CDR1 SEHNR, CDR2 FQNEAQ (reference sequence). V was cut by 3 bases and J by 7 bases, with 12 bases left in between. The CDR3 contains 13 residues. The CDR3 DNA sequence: TGTGCCAGCAGCTTCGGGGACCTCATTGAAGCTTTCTTT. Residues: CASSFGDLIEAFF. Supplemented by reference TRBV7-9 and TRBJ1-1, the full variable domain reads DTGVSQNPRHKITKRGQNVTFRCDPISEHNRLYWYRQTLGQGPEFLTYFQNEAQLEKSRLLSDRFSAERPKGSFSTLEIQRTEQGDSAMYLCASSFGDLIEAFFGQGTRLTVV.

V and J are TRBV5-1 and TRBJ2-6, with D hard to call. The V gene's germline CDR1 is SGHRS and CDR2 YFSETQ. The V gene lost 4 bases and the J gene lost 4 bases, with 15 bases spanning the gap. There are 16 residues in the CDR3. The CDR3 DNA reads TGCGCCAGCAGCCGCGTAGCATCCGGGGGGGCCAACGTCCTGACTTTC. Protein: CASSRVASGGANVLTF.

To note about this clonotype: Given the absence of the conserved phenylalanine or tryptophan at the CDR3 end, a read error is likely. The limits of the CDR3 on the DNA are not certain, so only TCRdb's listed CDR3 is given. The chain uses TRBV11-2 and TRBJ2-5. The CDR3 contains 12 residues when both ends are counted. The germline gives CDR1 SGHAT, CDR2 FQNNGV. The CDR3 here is CASSLGAETLYL.

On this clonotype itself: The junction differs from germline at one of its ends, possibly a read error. In nucleotides, the CDR3 is TGTGTCAGCAGCTTAGCAGGGACAGGAGACTATAAAGATACGCAGTATTTT. Translating gives CVSSLAGTGDYKDTQYF. The chain employs TRBV11-2 and TRBJ2-3, with TRBD1 matching over 8 bases. Germline V gene lookup returns CDR1 SGHAT and CDR2 FQNNGV. The CDR3 is made up of 17 amino acids.

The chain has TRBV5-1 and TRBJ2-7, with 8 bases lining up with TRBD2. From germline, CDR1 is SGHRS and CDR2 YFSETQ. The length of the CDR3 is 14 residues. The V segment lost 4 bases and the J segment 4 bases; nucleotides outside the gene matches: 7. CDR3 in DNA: TGCGCCAGCAGCATAAGCGGGAGTAATTACGAGCAGTACTTC. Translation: CASSISGSNYEQYF. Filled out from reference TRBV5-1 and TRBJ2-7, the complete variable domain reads KAGVTQTPRYLIKTRGQQVTLSCSPISGHRSVSWYQQTPGQGLQFLFEYFSETQRNKGNFPGRFSGRQFSNSRSEMNVSTLELGDSALYLCASSISGSNYEQYFGPGTRLTVT.

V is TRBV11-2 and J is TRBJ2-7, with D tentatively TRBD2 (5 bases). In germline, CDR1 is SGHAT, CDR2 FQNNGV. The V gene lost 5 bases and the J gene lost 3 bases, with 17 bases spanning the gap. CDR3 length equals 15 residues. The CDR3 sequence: CASSLSRGLIYEQYF. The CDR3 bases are TGTGCCAGCAGCCTGTCCCGGGGATTGATCTACGAGCAGTACTTC.

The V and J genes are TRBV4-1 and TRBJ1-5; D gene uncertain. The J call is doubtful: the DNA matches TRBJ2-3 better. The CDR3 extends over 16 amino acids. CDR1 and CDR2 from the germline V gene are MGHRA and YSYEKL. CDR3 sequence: CASSQDLRGSYQPQYF. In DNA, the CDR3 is TGCGCCAGCAGCCAAGATTTGCGAGGAAGCTATCAGCCCCAGTATTTT.

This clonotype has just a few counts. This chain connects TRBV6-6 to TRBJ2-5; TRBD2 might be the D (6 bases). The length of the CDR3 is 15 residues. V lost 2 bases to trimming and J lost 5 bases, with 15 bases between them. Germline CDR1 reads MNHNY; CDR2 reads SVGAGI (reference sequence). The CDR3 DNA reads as TGTGCCAGCAGTTACGGGGTGGGAGGTGGGGAGACCCAGTACTTC. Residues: CASSYGVGGGETQYF.

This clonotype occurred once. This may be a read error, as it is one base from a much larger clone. CDR3 sequence: CVSSLNGGPQHF. The CDR3 DNA follows: TGTGTCAGCAGCTTAAATGGGGGACCCCAGCATTTT. The rearrangement links TRBV11-2 to TRBJ1-5; TRBD1 is a possible D gene (5 bases). Germline assignment: CDR1 SGHAT and CDR2 FQNNGV. This CDR3 spans 12 amino acids.

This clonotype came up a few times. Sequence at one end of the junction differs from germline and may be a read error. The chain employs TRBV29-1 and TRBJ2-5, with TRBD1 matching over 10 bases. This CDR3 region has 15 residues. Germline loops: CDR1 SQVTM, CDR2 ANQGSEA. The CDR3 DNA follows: TGTAGCGTTGATACCGACAGGGGGCGCGGAGAGACCCAGTACTTC. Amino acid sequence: CSVDTDRGRGETQYF. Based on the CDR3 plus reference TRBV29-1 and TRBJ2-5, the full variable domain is SAVISQKPSRDICQRGTSLTIQCQVDSQVTMMFWYRQQPGQSLTLIATANQGSEATYESGFVIDKFPISRPNLTFSTLTVSNMSPEDSSIYLCSVDTDRGRGETQYFGPGTRLLVL.

DNA of the CDR3: TGTGCCAGCAGCCAAGCTAGCGGGCTTCCTCGGGATGAGCAGTTCTTC. This sequence encodes CASSQASGLPRDEQFF. The chain is built from TRBV14 and TRBJ2-1, with TRBD2 matching 8 bases. This CDR3 has 16 residues. The V gene's germline CDR1 is SGHDN and CDR2 FVKESK. V was clipped by 1 base and J by 8 bases; unmatched bases: 10.

The CDR3 coding sequence is TGCGCCAGCAGCCCCGGAGGGACAGGGGAATATGAGCAGTTCTTC. Its protein product is CASSPGGTGEYEQFF. V usage is TRBV5-1 and J usage is TRBJ2-1; the match to TRBD1 covers 10 bases. V lost 4 bases, J lost 8 bases, and 9 bases stayed unmatched. The CDR3 loop spans 15 amino acids. CDR1 is SGHRS and CDR2 is YFSETQ in the germline V gene.

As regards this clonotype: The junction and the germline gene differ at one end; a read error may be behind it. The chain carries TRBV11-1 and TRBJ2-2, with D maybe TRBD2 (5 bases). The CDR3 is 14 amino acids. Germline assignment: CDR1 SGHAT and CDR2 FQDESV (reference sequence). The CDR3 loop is CAITQAANTGELFF. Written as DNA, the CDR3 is TGTGCCATCACCCAGGCGGCGAACACCGGGGAACTGTTTTTT.

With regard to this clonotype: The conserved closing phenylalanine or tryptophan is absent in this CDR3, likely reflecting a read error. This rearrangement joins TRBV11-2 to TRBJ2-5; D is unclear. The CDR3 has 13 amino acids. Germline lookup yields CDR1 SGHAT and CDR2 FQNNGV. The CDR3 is CDSSLGQEETQYS. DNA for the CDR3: TGTGACAGCAGCTTAGGCCAGGAAGAGACCCAGTACTCC.

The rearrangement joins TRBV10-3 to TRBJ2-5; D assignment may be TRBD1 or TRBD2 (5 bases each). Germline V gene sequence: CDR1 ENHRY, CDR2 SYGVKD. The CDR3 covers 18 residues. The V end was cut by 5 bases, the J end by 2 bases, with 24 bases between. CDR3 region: CAISKEIFSGTLQETQYF. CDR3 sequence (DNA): TGTGCCATCAGTAAGGAAATTTTTTCCGGGACCCTTCAAGAGACCCAGTACTTC.

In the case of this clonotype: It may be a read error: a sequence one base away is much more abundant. CDR3 sequence (DNA): TGTGCCAACAGCCCAATAGGGACGGACTCCTACAATGAGCAGTTCTTC. Protein: CANSPIGTDSYNEQFF. The V call is TRBV28, the J call TRBJ2-1; the D gene could be TRBD1 or TRBD2 (5 bases each). Germline V CDR1 and CDR2: MDHEN, SYDVKM. With 10 bases removed from V and 0 bases from J, the gap between germline ends came to 19 bases. This CDR3 spans 16 amino acids.

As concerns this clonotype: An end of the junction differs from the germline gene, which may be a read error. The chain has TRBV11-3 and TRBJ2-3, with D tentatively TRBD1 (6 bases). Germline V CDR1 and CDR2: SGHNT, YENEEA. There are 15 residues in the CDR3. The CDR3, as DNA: TGTGCCAGCAGCCTCAGTGGGGTATGGACAGATACGCAGTGTTTT. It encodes CASSLSGVWTDTQCF.

CDR3 sequence reads: CASSLSLQGTYGYTF. DNA for the CDR3: TGTGCCAGCAGCTTGAGCCTGCAGGGAACTTATGGCTACACCTTC. The chain links TRBV5-4 to TRBJ1-2, with D possibly TRBD1 on 5 matching bases. The CDR3 is 15 amino acids. Germline CDR1 is SGHNT and CDR2 is YYREEE (reference sequence). V was clipped by 1 base and J by 5 bases, with 15 bases between them.

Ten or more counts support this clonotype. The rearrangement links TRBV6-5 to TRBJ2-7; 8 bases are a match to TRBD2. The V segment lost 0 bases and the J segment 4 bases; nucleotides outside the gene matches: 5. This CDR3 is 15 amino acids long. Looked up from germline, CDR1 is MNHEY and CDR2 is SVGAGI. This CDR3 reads CASSYSRGAGYEQYF. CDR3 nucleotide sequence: TGTGCCAGCAGTTACTCGCGGGGGGCGGGATACGAGCAGTACTTC.

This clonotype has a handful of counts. CDR3 sequence reads: CASSPRDPTLGEQFF. The CDR3 DNA is TGCGCCAGCAGCCCCCGGGACCCCACGTTGGGTGAGCAGTTCTTC. This chain uses TRBV5-1 with TRBJ2-1; tentatively, D is TRBD1 or TRBD2 (5 bases each). Germline V gene lookup returns CDR1 SGHRS and CDR2 YFSETQ. This CDR3 spans 15 amino acids. Trimming removed 4 bases from V and 9 bases from J, with 20 bases in between.

Here the CDR3 reads CASSSGLPSSYNEQFF. The DNA of the CDR3 is TGTGCCAGCAGCAGCGGACTTCCAAGCTCCTACAATGAGCAGTTCTTC. J is TRBJ2-1 and V is TRBV5-4; weak D call: TRBD2 (5 bases). There are 16 residues in the CDR3. Germline CDR1 SGHNT, CDR2 YYREEE (reference sequence). The V end lost 4 bases, the J end lost 0 bases, and 14 bases lay between the germline ends.

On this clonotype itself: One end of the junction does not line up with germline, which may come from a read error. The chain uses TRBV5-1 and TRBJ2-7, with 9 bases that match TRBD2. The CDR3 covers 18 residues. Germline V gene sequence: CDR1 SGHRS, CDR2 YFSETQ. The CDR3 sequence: CASSFRTSVTGGSYEQYF. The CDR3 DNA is TGTGCCAGCAGCTTCAGGACTAGCGTAACTGGGGGAAGCTACGAGCAGTACTTC. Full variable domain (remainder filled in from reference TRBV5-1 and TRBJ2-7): KAGVTQTPRYLIKTRGQQVTLSCSPISGHRSVSWYQQTPGQGLQFLFEYFSETQRNKGNFPGRFSGRQFSNSRSEMNVSTLELGDSALYLCASSFRTSVTGGSYEQYFGPGTRLTVT.

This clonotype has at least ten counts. The CDR3 nucleotides are TGTGCCAGCAGCTCGGACAGGGTGGTTGGGGAGCAGTACTTC. Residues: CASSSDRVVGEQYF. The chain has TRBV11-2 and TRBJ2-7; 8 bases are shared with TRBD1. This CDR3 contains 14 residues. With V trimmed by 4 bases and J by 7 bases, 9 bases remained unmatched. Germline CDR1 SGHAT, CDR2 FQNNGV.

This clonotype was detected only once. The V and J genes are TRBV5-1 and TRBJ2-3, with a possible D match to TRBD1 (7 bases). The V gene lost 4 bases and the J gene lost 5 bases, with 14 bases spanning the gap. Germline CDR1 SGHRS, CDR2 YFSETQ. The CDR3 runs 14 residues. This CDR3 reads CASSVEGAIDTQYF. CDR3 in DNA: TGCGCCAGCAGCGTGGAGGGGGCCATAGATACGCAGTATTTT.